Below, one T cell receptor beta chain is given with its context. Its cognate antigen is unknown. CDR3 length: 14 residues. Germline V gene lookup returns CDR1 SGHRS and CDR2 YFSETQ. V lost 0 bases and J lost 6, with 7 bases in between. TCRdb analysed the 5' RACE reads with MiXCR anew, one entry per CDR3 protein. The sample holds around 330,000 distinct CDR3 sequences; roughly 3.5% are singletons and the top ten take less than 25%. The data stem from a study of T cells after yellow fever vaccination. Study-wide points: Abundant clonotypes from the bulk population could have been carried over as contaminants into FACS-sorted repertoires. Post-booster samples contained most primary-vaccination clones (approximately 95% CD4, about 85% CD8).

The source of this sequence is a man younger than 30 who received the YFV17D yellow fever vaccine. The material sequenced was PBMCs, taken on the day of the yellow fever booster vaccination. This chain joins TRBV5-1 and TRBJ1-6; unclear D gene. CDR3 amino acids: CASSLEMSNSPLHF. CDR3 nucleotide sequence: TGCGCCAGCAGCTTGGAGATGTCTAATTCACCCCTCCACTTT.